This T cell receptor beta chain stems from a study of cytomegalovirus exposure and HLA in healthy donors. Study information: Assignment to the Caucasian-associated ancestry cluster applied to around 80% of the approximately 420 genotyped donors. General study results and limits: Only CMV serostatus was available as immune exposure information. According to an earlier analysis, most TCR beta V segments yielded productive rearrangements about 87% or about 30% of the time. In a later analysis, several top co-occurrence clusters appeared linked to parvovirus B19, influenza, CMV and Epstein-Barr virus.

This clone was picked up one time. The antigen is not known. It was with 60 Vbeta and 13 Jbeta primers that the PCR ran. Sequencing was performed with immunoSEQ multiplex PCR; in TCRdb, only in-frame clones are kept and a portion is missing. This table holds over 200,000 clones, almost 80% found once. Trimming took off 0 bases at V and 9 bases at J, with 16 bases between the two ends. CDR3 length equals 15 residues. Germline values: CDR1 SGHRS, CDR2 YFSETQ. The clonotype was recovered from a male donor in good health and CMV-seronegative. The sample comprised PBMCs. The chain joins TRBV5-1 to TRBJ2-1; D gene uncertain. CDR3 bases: TGCGCCAGCAGCTTGGTAGTCGATCAGCGCGGTGAGCAGTTCTTC. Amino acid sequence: CASSLVVDQRGEQFF.